This TCR beta chain derives from a study of molecular identifiers for immune sequencing clone quantification. Study summary: Replicate experiments took RNA from roughly 20,000 or 100,000 naive CD8 cells, divided it five ways and sequenced four. Notes on the study in general: Clonotypes topping 20 RNA copies carried over 99% of effector molecules but under 1% of naive ones.

A note on this clonotype: Its antigen is undetermined.

With V trimmed by 1 base and J by 3 bases, 10 bases remained unmatched. There are 16 residues in the CDR3. Germline V gives CDR1 DFQATT, CDR2 SNEGSKA (reference sequence). Methods described previously were used for bulk TCR libraries, and listed TCR primers were applied. TCRdb reprocessed the PCR reads via MiXCR and lists one record per CDR3 protein. The table includes a few hundred thousand distinct CDR3 sequences, roughly 26% detected once. The sample consisted of naive CD8+ T cells from blood, with Jurkat cell RNA spiked in. Subset reported: FACS-sorted CD8+CD4-CCR7+CD45RA+ naive T cells. V is TRBV20-1 and J is TRBJ2-3; 7 bases map to TRBD1. The TCR sequence derives from a human donor in good health. Some libraries in this study had Jurkat cell RNA spiked in. The CDR3 nucleotides read TGCAGTGCTAGAGGGGTACCGACAGGGCGTACAGATACGCAGTATTTT. Its translation is CSARGVPTGRTDTQYF.